These 20 T cell receptor beta chains share one sample of origin, sequenced in a study of T cells in localized non-small cell lung cancer. Clones were sequenced by immunoSEQ multiplex PCR, and TCRdb holds only the in-frame ones, with some missing. This table holds more than 25,000 clones, approximately 85% found once. The material was peripheral blood, obtained before any cancer treatment. These receptors were obtained from a woman aged 35-75 years with stage I lung adenocarcinoma.

V usage is TRBV7-2 and J usage is TRBJ1-2; 8 nucleotides align to TRBD1. This CDR3 region has 14 residues. V shed 4 bases, J shed 4 bases, and the junction held 5 bases outside the gene matches. Germline-derived CDR1 and CDR2 are SGHTA and FQGNSA. CDR3 amino acids: CASSYDRGSYGYTF. In DNA, the CDR3 is TGTGCCAGCAGCTATGACAGGGGATCCTATGGCTACACCTTC.

The chain is built from TRBV5-1 and TRBJ2-7; 7 positions agree with TRBD2. The J segment lost 7 bases and the V segment lost 2 bases, leaving 15 bases of the junction unmatched. The germline V gene encodes CDR1 SGHRS and CDR2 YFSETQ. The CDR3 covers 16 residues. For the CDR3, the DNA is TGCGCCAGCAGCTTCACTACCGGGACTACTGTCGGAGAGCAGTACTTC. It yields the protein CASSFTTGTTVGEQYF. Variable domain in full (rest from reference TRBV5-1 and TRBJ2-7): KAGVTQTPRYLIKTRGQQVTLSCSPISGHRSVSWYQQTPGQGLQFLFEYFSETQRNKGNFPGRFSGRQFSNSRSEMNVSTLELGDSALYLCASSFTTGTTVGEQYFGPGTRLTVT.

The chain recombines TRBV5-1 with TRBJ2-6, with D perhaps matching TRBD2 (6 bases). Germline-derived CDR1 and CDR2 are SGHRS and YFSETQ. Trimming took 4 bases from V and 0 from J, leaving 14 bases between them. The CDR3 totals 17 residues. The chain's CDR3 is CASSTGVDYSGANVLTF. CDR3 sequence (DNA): TGCGCCAGCAGCACGGGAGTCGATTACTCTGGGGCCAACGTCCTGACTTTC. Together with reference TRBV5-1 and TRBJ2-6, the CDR3 gives the full variable domain: KAGVTQTPRYLIKTRGQQVTLSCSPISGHRSVSWYQQTPGQGLQFLFEYFSETQRNKGNFPGRFSGRQFSNSRSEMNVSTLELGDSALYLCASSTGVDYSGANVLTFGAGSRLTVL.

The V call is TRBV18, the J call TRBJ2-2; 8 bases are a match to TRBD1. Trimming removed 4 bases from V and 4 bases from J; junction bases left unmatched: 14. Germline loops: CDR1 KGHSH, CDR2 LQKENI. This CDR3 comprises 18 residues. The CDR3 reads CASSQRAQGEGSTGELFF. The CDR3 DNA reads as TGTGCCAGCTCACAGCGAGCACAGGGGGAAGGATCCACCGGGGAGCTGTTTTTT. The whole variable domain, remainder taken from reference TRBV18 and TRBJ2-2, is NAGVMQNPRHLVRRRGQEARLRCSPMKGHSHVYWYRQLPEEGLKFMVYLQKENIIDESGMPKERFSAEFPKEGPSILRIQQVVRGDSAAYFCASSQRAQGEGSTGELFFGEGSRLTVL.

This CDR3 reads CASSSTGLRGYTF. The CDR3 DNA reads as TGTGCCAGCAGTTCTACGGGACTCAGGGGCTACACCTTC. The chain recombines TRBV27 with TRBJ1-2, with D possibly matching TRBD1 (5 bases). V was trimmed by 4 bases and J by 8 bases, leaving 14 bases between them. In germline, CDR1 is MNHEY, CDR2 SMNVEV (reference sequence). CDR3 size: 13 residues.

This chain links TRBV6-1 with TRBJ2-2; D call uncertain. With 7 bases removed from V and 7 bases from J, the gap between germline ends came to 13 bases. From germline, CDR1 is MNHNS and CDR2 SASEGT. The length of the CDR3 is 13 residues. The CDR3 region is CASIKARGGELFF. DNA of the CDR3: TGTGCCAGCATTAAGGCCCGAGGCGGGGAGCTGTTTTTT.

This clone occurred a few times. The gene calls are TRBV7-2 and TRBJ2-1, with 10 bases identical to TRBD2. CDR3 length equals 15 residues. V shed 6 bases, J shed 0 bases, and the junction held 2 bases outside the gene matches. Germline V gives CDR1 SGHTA, CDR2 FQGNSA. DNA for the CDR3: TGTGCCAGCAGAGTAGCGGGGGGCTCCTACAATGAGCAGTTCTTC. Protein: CASRVAGGSYNEQFF.

The rearrangement links TRBV18 to TRBJ1-2; 9 nucleotides agree with TRBD1. The CDR3 sequence is 15 residues long. J lost 3 bases, V lost 3 bases, and 5 bases had no gene match. Germline-derived CDR1 and CDR2 are KGHSH and LQKENI. The CDR3 DNA reads as TGTGCCAGCTCACCTTGGGGACAGGGCGACTATGGCTACACCTTC. This translates into CASSPWGQGDYGYTF.

The chain links TRBV9 to TRBJ1-1; no definite D call. The germline V and J ends were trimmed by 3 bases and 3 bases, with 6 bases remaining between them. Germline CDR1 SGDLS, CDR2 YYNGEE. The CDR3 covers 12 residues. The DNA of the CDR3 is TGTGCCAGCAGCGGCAGGTACACTGAAGCTTTCTTT. This gives the protein CASSGRYTEAFF.

This CDR3 is CASLPPGEVTDTQYF. In DNA form, the CDR3 reads TGTGCCAGCCTCCCCCCCGGGGAAGTTACAGATACGCAGTATTTT. The chain employs TRBV6-6 and TRBJ2-3; a possible D gene is TRBD2 (5 bases). Germline CDR1 and CDR2: MNHNY and SVGAGI (reference sequence). This CDR3 has 15 amino acids. Trimming stripped 8 bases from V and 3 bases from J, with 18 bases between.

The chain has TRBV5-4 and TRBJ1-2; 11 bases fit TRBD1. This CDR3 has 13 amino acids. V lost 6 bases and J lost 10; bases outside the gene matches: 8. Germline-derived CDR1 and CDR2 are SGHNT and YYREEE (reference sequence). CDR3 coding DNA: TGTGCCAGCACACGGACAGGGGGCGCTGTCTACACCTTC. Translating gives CASTRTGGAVYTF.

This sequence joins TRBV30 and TRBJ2-7; no reliable D call. Germline-derived CDR1 and CDR2 are GTSNPN and SVGIG (reference sequence). The CDR3 extends over 11 amino acids. V dropped 5 bases and J dropped 4 bases, with 9 bases sitting between them. The CDR3 loop is CAWRTPYEQYF. In DNA, the CDR3 is TGTGCCTGGCGCACCCCGTACGAGCAGTACTTC.

The chain couples TRBV2 to TRBJ2-1; 9 bases map to TRBD1. V gave up 5 bases and J gave up 5 bases; unmatched junction bases: 4. The CDR3 is 14 amino acids. The V gene's germline CDR1 is SNHLY and CDR2 FYNNEI. CDR3 DNA sequence: TGTGCCAGCAGTTGGACAGGGGCAAACAATGAGCAGTTCTTC. It translates to CASSWTGANNEQFF.

The chain recombines TRBV27 with TRBJ2-7; 8 bases are shared with TRBD1. J gave up 4 bases and V 2 bases, and 7 bases lay outside the gene matches. Germline V gene sequence: CDR1 MNHEY, CDR2 SMNVEV (reference sequence). The CDR3 length is 15 residues. CDR3 bases: TGTGCCAGCAGTTTACGGACAGGGTTAGGTTACGAGCAGTACTTC. As protein: CASSLRTGLGYEQYF.

CDR3 protein: CASSGRTSGFTGELFF. CDR3 sequence (DNA): TGTGCCAGCAGCGGAAGGACTAGCGGGTTTACCGGGGAGCTGTTTTTT. This chain uses TRBV9 with TRBJ2-2; 11 bases match TRBD2. CDR1 SGDLS and CDR2 YYNGEE come from the germline V gene. Germline trimming cut 3 bases from V and 5 bases from J; bases unmatched to any gene: 6. The CDR3 consists of 16 residues.

The rearrangement joins TRBV5-6 to TRBJ2-7, with 8 bases identical to TRBD1. This CDR3 has 16 residues. Trimming at V came to 3 bases and at J to 2 bases, leaving 10 bases not matched to a gene. The germline CDR1 and CDR2 sequences are SGHDT and YYEEEE. DNA for the CDR3: TGTGCCAGCAGCTCCACCCCCGGGACAGGACCCTACGAGCAGTACTTC. This gives the protein CASSSTPGTGPYEQYF.

The CDR3 loop reads CASSLGSPSVHNEQFF. In nucleotides, the CDR3 is TGTGCCAGCAGTTTAGGTAGCCCCTCGGTCCACAATGAGCAGTTCTTC. This chain links TRBV27 with TRBJ2-1; D ambiguous. The V and J ends lost 2 bases and 5 bases respectively, with 16 bases between them. There are 16 residues in the CDR3. Germline-derived CDR1 and CDR2 are MNHEY and SMNVEV (reference sequence).

The V gene is TRBV7-2, the J gene TRBJ1-2, with 9 nucleotides matching TRBD1. CDR3 length: 14 residues. The germline V gene has CDR1 SGHTA and CDR2 FQGNSA. The V gene end was trimmed by 4 bases and the J gene end by 4 bases; junction bases not matched to a gene: 4. The CDR3 DNA reads as TGTGCCAGCAGCTCAGGACAGGGGACCTATGGCTACACCTTC. As protein: CASSSGQGTYGYTF.

The table lists this clone with a count of one. This chain connects TRBV4-3 to TRBJ2-5; 9 positions agree with TRBD2. V was pared by 4 bases and J by 4 bases, with 1 base of the junction left unmatched. Looked up from germline, CDR1 is LGHNA and CDR2 is YSLEER. The CDR3 consists of 13 residues. The CDR3 spells CASSPRGGETQYF. The CDR3 nucleotides are TGCGCCAGCAGCCCGCGGGGGGGAGAGACCCAGTACTTC.

V usage is TRBV18 and J usage is TRBJ2-2; D might be TRBD2 (6 bases). The CDR3 is 14 amino acids. V lost 3 bases to trimming and J lost 1 base, with 6 bases between them. Germline V CDR1 and CDR2: KGHSH, LQKENI. CDR3 residues: CASSPGGNTGELFF. CDR3 in DNA: TGTGCCAGCTCACCCGGGGGGAACACCGGGGAGCTGTTTTTT.